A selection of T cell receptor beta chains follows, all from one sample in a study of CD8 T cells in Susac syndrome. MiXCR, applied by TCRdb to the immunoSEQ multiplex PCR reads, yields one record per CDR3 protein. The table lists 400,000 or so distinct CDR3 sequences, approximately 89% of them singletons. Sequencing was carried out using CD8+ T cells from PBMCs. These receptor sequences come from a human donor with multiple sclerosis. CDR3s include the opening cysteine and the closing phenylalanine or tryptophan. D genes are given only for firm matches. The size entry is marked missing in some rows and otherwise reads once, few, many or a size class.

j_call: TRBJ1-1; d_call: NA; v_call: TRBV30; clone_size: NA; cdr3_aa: CAWGMDTEAFF; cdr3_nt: TGTGCCTGGGGCATGGACACTGAAGCTTTCTTT
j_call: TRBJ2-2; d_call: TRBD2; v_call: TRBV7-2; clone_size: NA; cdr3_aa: CASSPLAGEYTGELFF; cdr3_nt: TGTGCCAGCAGCCCCCTAGCGGGGGAGTACACCGGGGAGCTGTTTTTT
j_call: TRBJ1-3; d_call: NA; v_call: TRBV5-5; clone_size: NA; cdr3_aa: CASSPPNAGNTIYF; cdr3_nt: TGTGCCAGCAGCCCCCCCAATGCTGGAAACACCATATATTTT
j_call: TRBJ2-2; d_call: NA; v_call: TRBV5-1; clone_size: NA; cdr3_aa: CASSLAGTTNTGELFF; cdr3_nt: TGCGCCAGCAGCTTGGCAGGCACTACGAACACCGGGGAGCTGTTTTTT
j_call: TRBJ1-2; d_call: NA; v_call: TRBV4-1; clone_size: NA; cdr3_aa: CASSPIGEASGNGYTF; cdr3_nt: TGCGCCAGCAGCCCTATCGGGGAAGCCTCAGGGAATGGCTACACCTTC
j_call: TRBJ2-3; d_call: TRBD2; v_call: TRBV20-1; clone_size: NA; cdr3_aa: CSAVSGRAGTDTQYF; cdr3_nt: TGCAGTGCTGTAAGCGGGAGGGCCGGGACAGATACGCAGTATTTT
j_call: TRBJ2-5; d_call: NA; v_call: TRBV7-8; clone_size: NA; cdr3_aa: CASSLDWVEETQYF; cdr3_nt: TGTGCCAGCAGCTTAGATTGGGTAGAAGAGACCCAGTACTTC
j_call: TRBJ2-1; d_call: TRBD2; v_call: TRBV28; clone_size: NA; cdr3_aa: CASSLGLAGLYNEQFF; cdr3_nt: TGTGCCAGCAGTTTAGGACTAGCGGGACTGTACAATGAGCAGTTCTTC
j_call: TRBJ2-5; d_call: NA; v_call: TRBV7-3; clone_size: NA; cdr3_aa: CASSPGTVLRETQYF; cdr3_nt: TGTGCCAGCAGCCCGGGGACGGTCCTTAGGGAGACCCAGTACTTC
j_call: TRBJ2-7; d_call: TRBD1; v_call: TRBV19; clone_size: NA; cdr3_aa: CASSRGQGNSEQYF; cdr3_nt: TGTGCCAGTAGCAGAGGACAGGGTAACAGCGAGCAGTACTTC
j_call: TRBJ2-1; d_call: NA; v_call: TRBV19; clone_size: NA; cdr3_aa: CASRPQGNNNEQFF; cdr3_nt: TGTGCCAGTAGACCACAGGGTAACAACAATGAGCAGTTCTTC
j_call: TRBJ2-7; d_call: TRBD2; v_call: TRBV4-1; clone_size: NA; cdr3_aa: CASSQETTSVQYF; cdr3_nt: TGCGCCAGCAGCCAAGAAACGACTAGCGTACAGTACTTC
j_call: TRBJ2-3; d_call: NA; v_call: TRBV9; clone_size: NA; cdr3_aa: CASSVEGLLVDTQYF; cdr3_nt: TGTGCCAGCAGCGTAGAGGGGCTTCTGGTGGATACGCAGTATTTT
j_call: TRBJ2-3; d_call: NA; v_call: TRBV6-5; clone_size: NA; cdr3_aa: CASSREQNTDTQYF; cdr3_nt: TGTGCCAGCAGTCGAGAACAGAACACAGATACGCAGTATTTT
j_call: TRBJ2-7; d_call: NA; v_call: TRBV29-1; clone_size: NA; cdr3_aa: CSVRVKGTPSYEQYF; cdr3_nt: TGCAGCGTTAGGGTAAAAGGTACACCCTCCTACGAGCAGTACTTC
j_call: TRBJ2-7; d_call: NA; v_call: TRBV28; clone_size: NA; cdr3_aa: CASSLYRAGVAHEQYF; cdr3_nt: TGTGCCAGCAGTTTATACCGCGCAGGGGTGGCTCACGAGCAGTACTTC
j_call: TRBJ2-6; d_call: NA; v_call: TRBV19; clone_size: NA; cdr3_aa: CASSIQVSGANVPTF; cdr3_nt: TGTGCCAGTAGTATACAGGTCTCTGGGGCCAACGTCCCGACTTTC
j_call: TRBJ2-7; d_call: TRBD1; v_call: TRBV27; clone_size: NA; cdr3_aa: CASGLGQGFSYEQYF; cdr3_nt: TGTGCCAGCGGCCTCGGACAGGGGTTCTCCTACGAGCAGTACTTC
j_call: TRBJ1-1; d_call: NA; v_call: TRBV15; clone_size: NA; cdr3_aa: CATSRDASGLNTEAFF; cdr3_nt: TGTGCCACCAGCAGAGATGCGTCGGGACTGAACACTGAAGCTTTCTTT
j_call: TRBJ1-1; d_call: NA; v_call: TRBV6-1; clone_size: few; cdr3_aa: CASSVSREAAEAFF; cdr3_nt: TGTGCCAGCAGCGTTTCCAGGGAAGCCGCAGAAGCTTTCTTT
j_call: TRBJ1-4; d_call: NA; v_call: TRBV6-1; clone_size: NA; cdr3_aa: CASILGAATNEKLFF; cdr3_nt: TGTGCCAGCATCCTCGGGGCCGCAACTAATGAAAAACTGTTTTTT
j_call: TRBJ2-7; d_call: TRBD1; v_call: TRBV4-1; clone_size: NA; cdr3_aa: CASSQDSLGTAYEQYF; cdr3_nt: TGCGCCAGCAGCCAAGATTCGCTCGGGACAGCCTACGAGCAGTACTTC
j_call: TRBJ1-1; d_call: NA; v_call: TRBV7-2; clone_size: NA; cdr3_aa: CASSYPHGHPEAFF; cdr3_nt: TGTGCCAGCAGCTACCCTCATGGACACCCCGAAGCTTTCTTT
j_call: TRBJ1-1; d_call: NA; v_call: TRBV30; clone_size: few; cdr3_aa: CAWSVSGATEAFF; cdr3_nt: TGTGCCTGGAGTGTTTCTGGAGCCACTGAAGCTTTCTTT